Below are 24 T cell receptor beta chains sequenced from a single sample in a study of blood T cell repertoires in COVID-19. The repertoire was sequenced with immunoSEQ multiplex PCR; TCRdb's copy has only in-frame clones and lacks some. The table includes about 340,000 clones, around 83% detected once. Sequenced material: peripheral blood. The receptors derive from a man between 25 and 39 years old with active or convalescent COVID-19.

The V and J genes are TRBV5-1 and TRBJ2-7; a possible D gene is TRBD2 (6 bases). Germline CDR1 and CDR2: SGHRS and YFSETQ. The CDR3 length is 14 residues. The germline V and J ends were trimmed by 4 bases and 5 bases, with 16 bases remaining between them. The CDR3 nucleotides read TGCGCCAGCAGCCAGAGGGAATCGGGGGACGAGCAGTACTTC. Its protein product is CASSQRESGDEQYF.

The chain links TRBV3-1 (or the pseudogene TRBV3-2) to TRBJ1-2, with 8 nucleotides matching TRBD1. CDR3 length: 15 amino acids. The germline V gene has CDR1 LGHDT and CDR2 YNNKEL (reference sequence). V gave up 3 bases and J gave up 4 bases; unmatched junction bases: 7. CDR3 residues: CASSQRDRFFYGYTF. The CDR3 coding sequence is TGTGCCAGCAGCCAGCGGGACAGGTTTTTCTATGGCTACACCTTC.

This rearrangement joins TRBV2 to TRBJ1-2; D is unresolved. Between the trimmed V and J ends, which lost 4 bases and 2 bases, there was a span of 11 bases. Germline lookup yields CDR1 SNHLY and CDR2 FYNNEI. The CDR3 runs 14 residues. CDR3 coding DNA: TGTGCCAGCAGTGCGTCCAGACTGAACTATGGCTACACCTTC. This sequence encodes CASSASRLNYGYTF.

The V gene is TRBV30, the J gene TRBJ2-3, with a tentative D call TRBD2 (5 bases). V was shortened by 0 bases and J by 6 bases, with 13 bases between the two germline ends. Germline values: CDR1 GTSNPN, CDR2 SVGIG (reference sequence). This CDR3 has 14 residues. Here the CDR3 reads CAWSVRGVPDTQYF. As DNA, the CDR3 is TGTGCCTGGAGTGTACGGGGAGTCCCCGATACGCAGTATTTT.

V and J are TRBV12-5 and TRBJ2-1; TRBD2 matches 8 bases. CDR3 length: 15 residues. The V gene's germline CDR1 is LGHNT and CDR2 FRNRAP. V shed 6 bases and J 2 bases; nucleotides not matched to a gene: 6. The CDR3: CASGPRLATYNEQFF. The CDR3, as DNA: TGTGCTAGTGGCCCCCGACTAGCGACCTACAATGAGCAGTTCTTC.

The V call is TRBV30, the J call TRBJ2-2; tentatively, D is TRBD2 (5 bases). V was shortened by 4 bases and J by 5 bases, with 17 bases between the two germline ends. Germline V gene lookup returns CDR1 GTSNPN and CDR2 SVGIG (reference sequence). This CDR3 is built from 15 residues. Written as DNA, the CDR3 is TGTGCCTGGACGGCCCTCACTAGTTTGACCGGGGAGCTGTTTTTT. Its protein is CAWTALTSLTGELFF.

This clone came up once. The V gene is TRBV2, the J gene TRBJ2-3; 9 bases agree with TRBD2. The germline CDR1 and CDR2 sequences are SNHLY and FYNNEI. This CDR3 is 12 amino acids long. Trimming took 10 bases from V and 5 from J; bases not matched to a gene: 4. The CDR3 here is CANLAGVDTQYF. CDR3 nucleotide sequence: TGTGCCAACTTAGCGGGAGTAGATACGCAGTATTTT.

The chain uses TRBV19 and TRBJ1-3; 10 positions match TRBD1. The CDR3 runs 15 residues. Germline V gene sequence: CDR1 LNHDA, CDR2 SQIVND (reference sequence). V shed 5 bases, J shed 2 bases, and the junction held 3 bases outside the gene matches. The CDR3 DNA sequence: TGTGCCAGTAGTGTTGGACAGGGGGCTGGAAACACCATATATTTT. This codes for CASSVGQGAGNTIYF. The variable domain in full, completed from reference TRBV19 and TRBJ1-3, reads DGGITQSPKYLFRKEGQNVTLSCEQNLNHDAMYWYRQDPGQGLRLIYYSQIVNDFQKGDIAEGYSVSREKKESFPLTVTSAQKNPTAFYLCASSVGQGAGNTIYFGEGSWLTVV.

This clone was recorded only once. The CDR3 DNA reads as TGTGCCAGCAGTTCTCCCTCCGGGAGGGCCCTCCACGAGCAGTACTTC. It encodes CASSSPSGRALHEQYF. This chain uses TRBV27 with TRBJ2-7, with TRBD2 matching 8 bases. Germline CDR1 reads MNHEY; CDR2 reads SMNVEV (reference sequence). This CDR3 has 16 amino acids. V lost 4 bases, J lost 5 bases, and 13 bases stayed unmatched.

The CDR3, as DNA: TGTGCCAGCAGCCAACAGGGGCAGGCTTATGAGCAGTTCTTC. This translates into CASSQQGQAYEQFF. This sequence joins TRBV27 and TRBJ2-1; 7 nucleotides line up with TRBD1. V was pared by 6 bases and J by 8 bases, with 10 bases of the junction left unmatched. The CDR3 runs 14 residues. In germline, CDR1 is MNHEY, CDR2 SMNVEV (reference sequence).

There are a few counts of this clone. This chain connects TRBV7-2 to TRBJ1-1; no clear D gene. This CDR3 spans 13 amino acids. Trimming shortened V by 1 base and J by 7 bases, and 10 bases separated the two germline ends. Per germline, CDR1 SGHTA and CDR2 FQGNSA. The DNA for the CDR3 is TGTGCCAGCAGCTTAGGTGGGAGGAATGAAGCTTTCTTT. Protein product: CASSLGGRNEAFF.

The chain recombines TRBV5-1 with TRBJ2-7, with 8 bases fitting TRBD1. The CDR3 length is 15 residues. Unmatched junction bases numbered 9, after V lost 4 bases and J lost 3 bases. Per germline, CDR1 SGHRS and CDR2 YFSETQ. This CDR3 is CASSPHRGDFYEQYF. The CDR3 region has the DNA TGCGCCAGCAGCCCCCACAGGGGGGATTTCTACGAGCAGTACTTC. Combining the CDR3 with reference TRBV5-1 and TRBJ2-7 gives the whole variable domain KAGVTQTPRYLIKTRGQQVTLSCSPISGHRSVSWYQQTPGQGLQFLFEYFSETQRNKGNFPGRFSGRQFSNSRSEMNVSTLELGDSALYLCASSPHRGDFYEQYFGPGTRLTVT.

The chain employs TRBV2 and TRBJ2-1; D is unresolved. The germline V and J ends were trimmed by 4 bases and 6 bases, with 7 bases remaining between them. This CDR3 has 12 residues. Germline V lookup: CDR1 SNHLY, CDR2 FYNNEI. CDR3 region: CASSGSRNEQFF. For the CDR3, the DNA is TGTGCCAGCAGTGGGAGCCGCAATGAGCAGTTCTTC.

In this sample, this clone turned up once. V gene TRBV4-1 combines with J gene TRBJ1-2; 10 positions agree with TRBD1. Trimming at V came to 5 bases and at J to 2 bases, leaving 11 bases not matched to a gene. CDR3 length: 17 residues. The germline V gene has CDR1 MGHRA and CDR2 YSYEKL. CDR3 DNA sequence: TGCGCCAGCAGCGCCCGATTTCCGGGACAGGGGAACTATGGCTACACCTTC. This codes for CASSARFPGQGNYGYTF.

The chain combines TRBV19 with TRBJ2-5; D may be TRBD2 (6 bases). The germline gives CDR1 LNHDA, CDR2 SQIVND (reference sequence). This CDR3 is built from 14 residues. Trimming took off 8 bases at V and 2 bases at J, with 15 bases between the two ends. CDR3 loop: CASEGAEGQETQYF. The DNA of the CDR3 is TGTGCCAGTGAGGGAGCGGAGGGGCAAGAGACCCAGTACTTC. The full variable domain, its missing parts supplied by reference TRBV19 and TRBJ2-5, is DGGITQSPKYLFRKEGQNVTLSCEQNLNHDAMYWYRQDPGQGLRLIYYSQIVNDFQKGDIAEGYSVSREKKESFPLTVTSAQKNPTAFYLCASEGAEGQETQYFGPGTRLLVL.

For this clone: The sample holds other DNA sequences that translate to the same CDR3. The chain employs TRBV18 and TRBJ1-3; no reliable D call. Trimming took off 1 base at V and 8 bases at J, with 6 bases between the two ends. This CDR3 has 12 residues. Germline V CDR1 and CDR2: KGHSH, LQKENI. The CDR3 sequence is CASSPRRDTIYF. In DNA, the CDR3 is TGTGCCAGCTCACCACGTCGGGACACCATATATTTT. The full variable domain, its missing parts supplied by reference TRBV18 and TRBJ1-3, is NAGVMQNPRHLVRRRGQEARLRCSPMKGHSHVYWYRQLPEEGLKFMVYLQKENIIDESGMPKERFSAEFPKEGPSILRIQQVVRGDSAAYFCASSPRRDTIYFGEGSWLTVV.

J is TRBJ2-7 and V is TRBV11-2; TRBD2 aligns across 8 bases. This CDR3 has 15 residues. Germline values: CDR1 SGHAT, CDR2 FQNNGV. V was pared by 5 bases and J by 3 bases, with 9 bases of the junction left unmatched. CDR3 DNA: TGTGCCAGCAGCCCCCGGGGGGGAGCAAGCTACGAGCAGTACTTC. Amino acids: CASSPRGGASYEQYF.

J is TRBJ1-3 and V is TRBV27; tentative D call: TRBD1 (5 bases). Germline V lookup: CDR1 MNHEY, CDR2 SMNVEV (reference sequence). CDR3 size: 14 residues. Trimming stripped 0 bases from V and 5 bases from J, with 8 bases between. The chain's CDR3 is CASSLSGGRNTIYF. In DNA, the CDR3 is TGTGCCAGCAGTTTATCGGGGGGGAGAAACACCATATATTTT.

The CDR3 DNA is TGTGCCAGCAGTTCGGACAATGGAAGAGGCTACACCTTC. This sequence encodes CASSSDNGRGYTF. The rearrangement links TRBV2 to TRBJ1-2, with D possibly TRBD1 on 5 matching bases. Germline V CDR1 and CDR2: SNHLY, FYNNEI. Trimming removed 5 bases from V and 8 bases from J, with 15 bases in between. The CDR3 spans 13 residues.

The rearrangement links TRBV5-1 to TRBJ1-6; 8 nucleotides line up with TRBD1. J gave up 5 bases and V 3 bases, and 4 bases lay outside the gene matches. CDR3 length: 15 residues. Germline V gene sequence: CDR1 SGHRS, CDR2 YFSETQ. Written as DNA, the CDR3 is TGCGCCAGCAGCTGGACAGGGAACGATAATTCACCCCTCCACTTT. Encoded protein: CASSWTGNDNSPLHF.

This chain links TRBV7-9 with TRBJ2-5; 8 nucleotides line up with TRBD2. Trimming cost V 7 bases and J 4 bases; bases outside gene matches: 11. Germline CDR1 is SEHNR and CDR2 is FQNEAQ (reference sequence). The CDR3 runs 15 residues. The CDR3 spells CASNSLRGARETQYF. For the CDR3, the DNA is TGTGCCAGCAACTCTTTGCGGGGGGCTCGAGAGACCCAGTACTTC.

The chain carries TRBV28 and TRBJ2-3, with D unresolved. Germline-derived CDR1 and CDR2 are MDHEN and SYDVKM. The V end was cut by 6 bases, the J end by 3 bases, with 16 bases between. The CDR3 sequence is 15 residues long. CDR3 DNA: TGTGCCAGCAGCTCGTCAACCACGCGAACAGATACGCAGTATTTT. Its translation is CASSSSTTRTDTQYF.

This clone was seen a single time. This rearrangement joins TRBV6-5 to TRBJ1-1, with 10 bases lining up with TRBD1. V gave up 6 bases and J gave up 13 bases; unmatched junction bases: 11. The germline V gene has CDR1 MNHEY and CDR2 SVGAGI. The CDR3 runs to 13 residues. CDR3 nucleotides: TGTGCCAGCAGATCCCTTGGGACAGGGGACATTTTCTTT. Amino acids: CASRSLGTGDIFF.

V usage is TRBV6-2 or TRBV6-3 and J usage is TRBJ2-7, with 7 bases matching TRBD2. The CDR3 consists of 15 residues. Germline CDR1 MNHEY, CDR2 SVGEGT. V was clipped by 2 bases and J by 2 bases; unmatched bases: 6. The chain's CDR3 is CASSYGAGDPYEQYF. DNA for the CDR3: TGTGCCAGCAGTTACGGCGCGGGGGATCCCTACGAGCAGTACTTC.